Sequencing of this T cell receptor beta chain was carried out in a study of blood T cell repertoires in COVID-19. About the research overall: Sample material is recorded as cDNA or gDNA derived from T cells, B-cell-depleted T cells, or PBMCs.

As handled by the study authors: From reference gene primer amplification, estimates of nucleated cell counts were derived. Sequencing used immunoSEQ multiplex PCR; TCRdb keeps in-frame clones, though not all of them. V and J calls and clone size are as listed in that table; D and trimming were resolved from the DNA. Of about half a million clones listed, approximately 83% are singletons. Germline V gene sequence: CDR1 SNHLY, CDR2 FYNNEI. The ends were cut back, 4 bases at V and 6 bases at J, with 12 bases in the middle. This CDR3 comprises 13 residues. The chain employs TRBV2 and TRBJ1-2; weak D call: TRBD1 (5 bases). Sequencing input: peripheral blood. The TCR sequence derives from a human donor in a cohort sampled during active COVID-19. This chain's CDR3 is CASSAQELHGYTF. DNA of the CDR3: TGTGCCAGCAGTGCACAGGAGTTACATGGCTACACCTTC.